This TCR beta chain derives from a study of molecular identifiers for immune sequencing clone quantification. Each CDR3 protein is one row after TCRdb ran MiXCR on the PCR reads. The repertoire holds more than 450,000 distinct CDR3 sequences, with 25% as singletons. The study, taken as a whole, reports: Naive cells had under 1% of molecules in clones above 20 RNA copies, effectors over 97%.

Every naive CD8 library was made from between roughly 17,000 and 1,100,000 sorted cells with 10%, 30% or 50% RNA. Naive CD8 T cells, phenotype CD8+CD4-CCR7+CD45RA+, were sorted. Germline V gives CDR1 SGDLS, CDR2 YYNGEE. The CDR3 contains 16 residues. Trimming removed 2 bases at V and 0 bases at J, with 11 bases between. For this clonotype: Its antigen remains unknown.

Specimen: naive CD8+ T cells from blood, with Jurkat cell RNA spiked in. Subset described: FACS-sorted CD8+CD4-CCR7+CD45RA+ naive T cells. The rearrangement links TRBV9 to TRBJ2-2; D uncertain. The TCR comes from a human donor in good health. Some libraries in this study had Jurkat cell RNA spiked in. In DNA form, the CDR3 reads TGTGCCAGCAGCGTTACCGAGACCGCGAACACCGGGGAGCTGTTTTTT. Its translation is CASSVTETANTGELFF.